The 30 T cell receptor beta chains below all came from one sample that was sequenced in a study of blood T cell repertoires in COVID-19. Here immunoSEQ multiplex PCR was the method, and the copy in TCRdb shows in-frame clones only, minus some. The repertoire holds fewer than 300,000 clones, roughly 84% seen once, with 0.85% to 1% in the top ten. Sequencing input: peripheral blood. The receptor set was obtained from a human donor with COVID-19, enrolled during active disease. The donor label of this sample is uncertain.

Worth noting for this clone: This specimen includes other DNA sequences encoding the same CDR3. This chain joins TRBV5-1 and TRBJ1-1; a weak D match, TRBD1 (6 bases). V lost 0 bases and J 1 base, leaving 10 bases between the germline ends. Germline lookup yields CDR1 SGHRS and CDR2 YFSETQ. The CDR3 has 15 amino acids. CDR3: CASSLVAGENTEAFF. CDR3 sequence (DNA): TGCGCCAGCAGCTTGGTGGCAGGGGAGAACACTGAAGCTTTCTTT.

This clone was detected only once. The chain recombines TRBV9 with TRBJ2-1; tentative D call: TRBD2 (6 bases). Germline V gene sequence: CDR1 SGDLS, CDR2 YYNGEE. The V gene lost 0 bases and the J gene lost 3 bases, with 16 bases spanning the gap. This CDR3 spans 17 amino acids. The CDR3 nucleotides are TGTGCCAGCAGCGTAGGCTCGGGACTGGGTCGCTACAATGAGCAGTTCTTC. Its translation is CASSVGSGLGRYNEQFF.

The chain couples TRBV7-9 to TRBJ2-5; TRBD2 matches at 7 bases. V was pared by 5 bases and J by 5 bases, with 11 bases of the junction left unmatched. Germline V gene lookup returns CDR1 SEHNR and CDR2 FQNEAQ (reference sequence). This CDR3 region has 15 residues. As DNA, the CDR3 is TGTGCCAGCAGCCCAGCGGGGACTGCGGGTGAGACCCAGTACTTC. This translates into CASSPAGTAGETQYF.

This clone was observed a few times. V and J are TRBV5-8 and TRBJ1-4; D unresolved. This CDR3 has 16 residues. Germline CDR1 SGHTS, CDR2 YDEGEE. V was trimmed by 5 bases and J by 3 bases, leaving 17 bases between them. CDR3 sequence (DNA): TGTGCCAGCAGTAGCCCTTCCGAGGTAGCTAATGAAAAACTGTTTTTT. Amino acids: CASSSPSEVANEKLFF.

The chain joins TRBV6-6 to TRBJ1-1; D call uncertain. This CDR3 comprises 15 residues. Germline CDR1 is MNHNY and CDR2 is SVGAGI (reference sequence). V was shortened by 6 bases and J by 0 bases, with 14 bases between the two germline ends. Here the CDR3 reads CASRPSEGMNTEAFF. The CDR3 bases are TGTGCCAGCAGACCCTCTGAGGGTATGAACACTGAAGCTTTCTTT.

V gene TRBV6-4 combines with J gene TRBJ2-7; TRBD1 aligns across 10 bases. The junction had 4 bases not matched to a gene; V was cut back by 4 bases and J by 7 bases. Germline values: CDR1 MRHNA, CDR2 SNTAGT. There are 13 residues in the CDR3. The CDR3 DNA is TGTGCCAGCAGTGGCTGGACAGGGGGTGAGCAGTACTTC. It encodes CASSGWTGGEQYF.

V and J are TRBV19 and TRBJ1-5, with TRBD1 as a possible D gene (5 bases). Trimming left V 5 bases short and J 0 bases short, with 8 bases between. CDR1 and CDR2 (germline): LNHDA, SQIVND (reference sequence). The CDR3 length is 14 residues. CDR3 bases: TGTGCCAGTAGTGCGGGGCATAGCAATCAGCCCCAGCATTTT. Residues: CASSAGHSNQPQHF.

The chain is built from TRBV29-1 and TRBJ2-3, with TRBD2 matching over 9 bases. V trimming: 4 bases; J trimming: 10 bases; junction bases outside the gene matches: 15. CDR1 and CDR2 (germline): SQVTM, ANQGSEA. The CDR3 spans 15 residues. The DNA for the CDR3 is TGCAGCGTTGCCTCTGGGGGCGGGAGGGGCCTGGCGCAGTATTTT. Protein: CSVASGGGRGLAQYF.

This rearrangement joins TRBV28 to TRBJ1-4, with D maybe TRBD1 (6 bases). The CDR3 is 13 amino acids. Trimming took off 7 bases at V and 7 bases at J, with 13 bases between the two ends. Looked up from germline, CDR1 is MDHEN and CDR2 is SYDVKM. CDR3 nucleotide sequence: TGTGCCAGCACCCCCCCGACAGGTGAAAAACTGTTTTTT. Amino acids: CASTPPTGEKLFF.

J is TRBJ1-6 and V is TRBV6-5; 9 bases fit TRBD1. The CDR3 has 15 residues. From germline, CDR1 is MNHEY and CDR2 SVGAGI. V shed 6 bases, J shed 8 bases, and the junction held 8 bases outside the gene matches. Here the CDR3 DNA reads TGTGCCAGCAGGTCCGGGACAGGGAAGGATTCACCCCTCCACTTT. This encodes CASRSGTGKDSPLHF.

This chain connects TRBV19 to TRBJ2-6; a weak D match, TRBD1 (5 bases). The CDR3 loop spans 17 amino acids. V was shortened by 3 bases and J by 4 bases, with 16 bases between the two germline ends. CDR1 LNHDA and CDR2 SQIVND come from the germline V gene (reference sequence). The CDR3 bases are TGTGCCAGTAGTATCCAGGGCTCATGGGAAGGGGCCAACGTCCTGACTTTC. Encoded protein: CASSIQGSWEGANVLTF.

The chain has TRBV12-5 and TRBJ2-1; D is possibly TRBD2 (6 bases). Trimming shortened V by 6 bases and J by 3 bases, and 18 bases separated the two germline ends. This CDR3 comprises 16 residues. The germline CDR1 and CDR2 sequences are LGHNT and FRNRAP. The CDR3 is CASGPLTSIFYNEQFF. The CDR3 region has the DNA TGTGCTAGTGGGCCCCTAACTAGCATCTTCTACAATGAGCAGTTCTTC.

V usage is TRBV12-3 or TRBV12-4 and J usage is TRBJ1-4; D call uncertain. The V end lost 8 bases, the J end lost 4 bases, and 8 bases lay between the germline ends. The length of the CDR3 is 12 residues. CDR3 in DNA: TGTGCCAGCGGCCGAAATAATGAAAAACTGTTTTTT. This sequence encodes CASGRNNEKLFF.

The chain employs TRBV29-1 and TRBJ1-2; 9 nucleotides agree with TRBD1. This CDR3 spans 15 amino acids. CDR1 SQVTM and CDR2 ANQGSEA come from the germline V gene. With V trimmed by 4 bases and J by 0 bases, 6 bases remained unmatched. CDR3 protein: CSVGDRDWTNYGYTF. The CDR3 DNA sequence: TGCAGCGTTGGGGACAGGGATTGGACTAACTATGGCTACACCTTC.

The chain has TRBV2 and TRBJ2-7; D possibly corresponds to TRBD2 (5 bases). Germline V gives CDR1 SNHLY, CDR2 FYNNEI. V was trimmed by 0 bases and J by 4 bases, leaving 13 bases between them. The CDR3 consists of 15 residues. CDR3 in DNA: TGTGCCAGCAGTGAAGCGCAGGACTCTCTGTACGAGCAGTACTTC. Residues: CASSEAQDSLYEQYF.

V usage is TRBV20-1 and J usage is TRBJ2-3; TRBD2 is a possible D gene (5 bases). Looked up from germline, CDR1 is DFQATT and CDR2 is SNEGSKA (reference sequence). The CDR3 is 15 residues long. The V and J ends lost 6 bases and 4 bases respectively, with 20 bases between them. Written as DNA, the CDR3 is TGCAGTGCCAGTTCGAATTCGGAGGTCGCAGATACGCAGTATTTT. It yields the protein CSASSNSEVADTQYF.

The chain uses TRBV6-5 and TRBJ2-7; 7 bases line up with TRBD2. From germline, CDR1 is MNHEY and CDR2 SVGAGI. The CDR3 runs to 14 residues. The V segment lost 7 bases and the J segment 3 bases; nucleotides outside the gene matches: 9. The CDR3 loop is CASIRLAASYEQYF. Here the CDR3 DNA reads TGTGCCAGCATTAGGCTAGCGGCGAGCTACGAGCAGTACTTC.

The chain is built from TRBV7-9 and TRBJ1-1; D may be TRBD1 (5 bases). Germline CDR1 reads SEHNR; CDR2 reads FQNEAQ (reference sequence). CDR3 length: 14 residues. V lost 3 bases, J lost 8 bases, and 16 bases lay in between. CDR3 nucleotide sequence: TGTGCCAGCAGCTTGTATACAGGCGCAGAGGAAGCTTTCTTT. As protein: CASSLYTGAEEAFF.

The CDR3 spells CASSQVPLYNEQFF. As DNA, the CDR3 is TGTGCCAGCAGCCAAGTTCCTCTCTACAATGAGCAGTTCTTC. The chain employs TRBV3-1 (or the pseudogene TRBV3-2) and TRBJ2-1, with D unclear. The CDR3 is made up of 14 amino acids. Germline-derived CDR1 and CDR2 are LGHDT and YNNKEL (reference sequence). Trimming left V 1 base short and J 3 bases short, with 7 bases between.

The chain carries TRBV24-1 and TRBJ1-2; unclear D gene. The CDR3 covers 15 residues. CDR1 is KGHDR and CDR2 is SFDVKD in the germline V gene. Between the trimmed V and J ends, which lost 4 bases and 9 bases, there was a span of 20 bases. In DNA form, the CDR3 reads TGTGCCACCAGTGACTCCATTAGCGGGATTTTCAGCTACACCTTC. Amino acid sequence: CATSDSISGIFSYTF.

The gene calls are TRBV3-1 (or the pseudogene TRBV3-2) and TRBJ2-5, with 9 positions matching TRBD1. The V segment lost 6 bases and the J segment 2 bases; nucleotides outside the gene matches: 10. The germline gives CDR1 LGHDT, CDR2 YNNKEL (reference sequence). The CDR3 sequence is 16 residues long. CDR3 residues: CASRPELGQGQETQYF. The CDR3 DNA follows: TGTGCCAGCAGACCCGAGCTGGGACAGGGTCAAGAGACCCAGTACTTC.

This clone appeared a few times. V gene TRBV18 combines with J gene TRBJ2-5; 14 nucleotides line up with TRBD2. The CDR3 runs 17 residues. The J segment lost 4 bases and the V segment lost 3 bases, leaving 7 bases of the junction unmatched. Germline lookup yields CDR1 KGHSH and CDR2 LQKENI. For the CDR3, the DNA is TGTGCCAGCTCACCTGGGACTAGCGGGAGATGGGTAGAGACCCAGTACTTC. This encodes CASSPGTSGRWVETQYF.

This clone is a singleton in its sample. This chain connects TRBV9 to TRBJ2-1; a possible D gene is TRBD1 (6 bases). This CDR3 comprises 14 residues. Germline CDR1 SGDLS, CDR2 YYNGEE. V was clipped by 4 bases and J by 5 bases, with 13 bases between them. CDR3 protein: CASSQTDRNNEQFF. CDR3 nucleotide sequence: TGTGCCAGCAGCCAGACGGACAGAAACAATGAGCAGTTCTTC. Full variable domain (rest looked up from reference TRBV9 and TRBJ2-1): DSGVTQTPKHLITATGQRVTLRCSPRSGDLSVYWYQQSLDQGLQFLIQYYNGEERAKGNILERFSAQQFPDLHSELNLSSLELGDSALYFCASSQTDRNNEQFFGPGTRLTVL.

This clone has just a few counts. The chain couples TRBV6-1 to TRBJ1-4; maybe TRBD1 (5 bases). With 3 bases removed from V and 7 bases from J, the gap between germline ends came to 12 bases. Germline lookup yields CDR1 MNHNS and CDR2 SASEGT. The CDR3 spans 14 residues. The CDR3 reads CASSDSGGGEKLFF. The CDR3 region has the DNA TGTGCCAGCAGTGATTCAGGCGGGGGTGAAAAACTGTTTTTT.

The CDR3 here is CAWSGHLGGTYNEQFF. In nucleotides, the CDR3 is TGTGCCTGGAGTGGACACCTCGGCGGGACCTACAATGAGCAGTTCTTC. The chain recombines TRBV30 with TRBJ2-1, with D possibly matching TRBD2 (6 bases). The length of the CDR3 is 16 residues. Trimming took 1 base from V and 2 from J, leaving 15 bases between them. CDR1 and CDR2 (germline): GTSNPN, SVGIG (reference sequence).

The genes are TRBV27 and TRBJ2-1, with 7 nucleotides matching TRBD2. CDR1 MNHEY and CDR2 SMNVEV come from the germline V gene (reference sequence). Trimming cost V 6 bases and J 0 bases; bases outside gene matches: 5. The CDR3 sequence is 15 residues long. The CDR3 loop is CASSLAALSYNEQFF. The CDR3 DNA reads as TGTGCCAGCAGCCTAGCGGCCCTCTCCTACAATGAGCAGTTCTTC.

The V gene is TRBV5-5, the J gene TRBJ2-3; 10 nucleotides match TRBD1. Germline CDR1 and CDR2: SGHKS and YYEKEE (reference sequence). This CDR3 comprises 15 residues. Unmatched junction bases numbered 5, after V lost 3 bases and J lost 4 bases. CDR3 coding DNA: TGTGCCAGCAGCTCAAGGACAGGGGGGTCAGATACGCAGTATTTT. Its translation is CASSSRTGGSDTQYF. The entire variable domain, with the rest obtained from reference TRBV5-5 and TRBJ2-3, is as follows: DAGVTQSPTHLIKTRGQQVTLRCSPISGHKSVSWYQQVLGQGPQFIFQYYEKEERGRGNFPDRFSARQFPNYSSELNVNALLLGDSALYLCASSSRTGGSDTQYFGPGTRLTVL.

This chain links TRBV10-2 with TRBJ2-7; 8 positions agree with TRBD2. The V gene's germline CDR1 is WSHSY and CDR2 SAAADI. V trimming: 1 base; J trimming: 7 bases; junction bases outside the gene matches: 15. CDR3 length equals 17 residues. CDR3 DNA sequence: TGCGCCAGCAGTGAGTTCCCAATAGGAGCGGGAGAGGGTGAGCAGTACTTC. Translation: CASSEFPIGAGEGEQYF.

The genes are TRBV2 and TRBJ1-6; no firm D call. The germline V gene encodes CDR1 SNHLY and CDR2 FYNNEI. The length of the CDR3 is 15 residues. V was pared by 2 bases and J by 0 bases, with 5 bases between. Here the CDR3 reads CASSERSSYNSPLHF. In nucleotides, the CDR3 is TGTGCCAGCAGTGAACGGAGCTCCTATAATTCACCCCTCCACTTT.

The gene calls are TRBV19 and TRBJ1-5; D remains ambiguous. The CDR3 is 16 residues long. CDR1 and CDR2 from the germline V gene are LNHDA and SQIVND (reference sequence). Trimming shortened V by 3 bases and J by 2 bases, and 14 bases separated the two germline ends. The chain's CDR3 is CASSIPGASGNQPQHF. The CDR3 DNA reads TGTGCCAGTAGTATCCCGGGAGCGAGCGGCAATCAGCCCCAGCATTTT.